The T cell receptor (beta chain) described here comes from a study of T-cell memory formation after mild COVID-19. About the study: TCR clusters were mostly confined to one donor each.

Study-wide results and caveats: Later expanders leaned CD4+, whereas clones that contracted between day 15 and 85 were balanced CD4/CD8.

Remarks on this clonotype: What it recognizes is unknown.

5'RACE with constant-segment primers yielded barcoded, UMI-tagged TCR alpha and TCR beta cDNA libraries. MiXCR, applied by TCRdb to the 5' RACE reads, yields one record per CDR3 protein. The sample has 350,000 to 500,000 distinct CDR3 sequences, 15% to 20% seen once. This TCR was sampled from an adult woman who had mild COVID-19 (a few samples of this study predate the infection). Cell type and time point are not known. The sequenced sample was PBMCs or a T cell subset sorted from them (not recorded which).

CDR3 region: CASSFAGVGVTQYF. CDR3 bases: TGTGCCAGCAGTTTTGCAGGGGTTGGCGTGACCCAGTACTTC. This sequence joins TRBV12-3 or TRBV12-4 and TRBJ2-5; perhaps TRBD1 as D (6 bases). The CDR3 covers 14 residues. V shed 3 bases and J shed 7 bases, with 15 bases lying between them.